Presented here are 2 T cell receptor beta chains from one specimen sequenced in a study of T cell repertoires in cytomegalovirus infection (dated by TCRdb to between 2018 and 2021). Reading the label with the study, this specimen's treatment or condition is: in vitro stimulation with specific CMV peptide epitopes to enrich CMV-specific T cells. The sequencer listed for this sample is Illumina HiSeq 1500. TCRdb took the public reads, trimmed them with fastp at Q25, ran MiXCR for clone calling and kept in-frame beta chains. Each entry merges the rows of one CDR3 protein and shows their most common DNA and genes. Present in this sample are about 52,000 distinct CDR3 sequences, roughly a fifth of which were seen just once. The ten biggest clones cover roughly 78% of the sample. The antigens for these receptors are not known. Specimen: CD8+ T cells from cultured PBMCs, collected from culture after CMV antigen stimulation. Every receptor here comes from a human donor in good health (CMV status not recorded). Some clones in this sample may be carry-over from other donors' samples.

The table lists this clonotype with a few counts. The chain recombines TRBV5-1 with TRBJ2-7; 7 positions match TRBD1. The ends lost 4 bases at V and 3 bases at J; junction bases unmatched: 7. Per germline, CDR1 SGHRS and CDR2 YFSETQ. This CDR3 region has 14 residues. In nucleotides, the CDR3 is TGCGCCAGCAGCCCGGACAGGCCGAGCTACGAGCAGTACTTC. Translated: CASSPDRPSYEQYF.

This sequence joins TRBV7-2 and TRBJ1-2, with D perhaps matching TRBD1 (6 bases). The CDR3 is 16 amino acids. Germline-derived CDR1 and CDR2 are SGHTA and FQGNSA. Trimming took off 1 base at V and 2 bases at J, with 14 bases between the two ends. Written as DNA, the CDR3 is TGTGCCAGCAGCTTAGACGGCAGGGGTTCCAACTATGGCTACACCTTC. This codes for CASSLDGRGSNYGYTF.